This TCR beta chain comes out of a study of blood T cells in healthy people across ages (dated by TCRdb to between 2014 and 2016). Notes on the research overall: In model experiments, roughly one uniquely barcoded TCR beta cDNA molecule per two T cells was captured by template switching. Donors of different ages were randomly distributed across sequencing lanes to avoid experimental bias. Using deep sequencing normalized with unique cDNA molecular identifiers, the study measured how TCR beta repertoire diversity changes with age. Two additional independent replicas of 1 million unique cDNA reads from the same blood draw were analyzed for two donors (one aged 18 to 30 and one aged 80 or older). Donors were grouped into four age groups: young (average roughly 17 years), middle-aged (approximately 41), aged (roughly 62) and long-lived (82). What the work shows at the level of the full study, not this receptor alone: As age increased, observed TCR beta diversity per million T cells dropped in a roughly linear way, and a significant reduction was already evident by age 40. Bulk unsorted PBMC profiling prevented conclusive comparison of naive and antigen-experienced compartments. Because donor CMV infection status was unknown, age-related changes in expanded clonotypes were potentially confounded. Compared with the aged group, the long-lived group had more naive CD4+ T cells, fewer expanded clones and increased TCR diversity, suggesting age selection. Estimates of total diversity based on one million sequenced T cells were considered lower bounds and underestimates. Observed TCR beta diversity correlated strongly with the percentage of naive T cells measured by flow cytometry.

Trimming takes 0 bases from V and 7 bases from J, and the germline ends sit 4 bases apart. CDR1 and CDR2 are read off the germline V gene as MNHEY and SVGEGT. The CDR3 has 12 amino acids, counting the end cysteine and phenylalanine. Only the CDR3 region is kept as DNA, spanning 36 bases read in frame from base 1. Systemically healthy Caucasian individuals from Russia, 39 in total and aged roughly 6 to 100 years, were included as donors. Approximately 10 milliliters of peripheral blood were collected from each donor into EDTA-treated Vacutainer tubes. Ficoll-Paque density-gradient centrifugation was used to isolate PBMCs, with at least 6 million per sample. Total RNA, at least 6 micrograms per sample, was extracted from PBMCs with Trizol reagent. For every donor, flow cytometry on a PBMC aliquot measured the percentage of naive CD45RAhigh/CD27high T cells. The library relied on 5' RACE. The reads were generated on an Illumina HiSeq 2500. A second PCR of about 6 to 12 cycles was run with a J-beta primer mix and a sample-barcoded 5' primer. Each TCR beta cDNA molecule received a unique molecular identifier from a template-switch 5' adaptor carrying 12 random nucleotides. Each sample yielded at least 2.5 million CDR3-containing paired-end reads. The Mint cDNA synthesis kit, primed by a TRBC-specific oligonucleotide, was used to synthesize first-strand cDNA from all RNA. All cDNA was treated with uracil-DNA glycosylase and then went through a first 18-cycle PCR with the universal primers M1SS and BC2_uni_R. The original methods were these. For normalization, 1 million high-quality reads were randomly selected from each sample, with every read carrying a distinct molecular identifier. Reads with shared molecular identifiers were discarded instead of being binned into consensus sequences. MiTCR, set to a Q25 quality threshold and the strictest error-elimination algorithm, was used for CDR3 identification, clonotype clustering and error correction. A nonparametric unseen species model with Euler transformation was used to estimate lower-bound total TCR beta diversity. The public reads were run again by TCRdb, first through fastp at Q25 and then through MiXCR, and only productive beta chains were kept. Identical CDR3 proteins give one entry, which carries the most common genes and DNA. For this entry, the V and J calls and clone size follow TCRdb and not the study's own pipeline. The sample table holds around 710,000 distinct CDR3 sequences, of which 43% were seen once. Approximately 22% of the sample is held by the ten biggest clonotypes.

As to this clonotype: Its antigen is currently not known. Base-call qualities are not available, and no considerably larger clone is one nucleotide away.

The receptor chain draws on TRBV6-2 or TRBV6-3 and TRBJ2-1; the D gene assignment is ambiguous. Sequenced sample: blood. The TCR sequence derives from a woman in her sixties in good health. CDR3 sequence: CASSYSRNEQFF. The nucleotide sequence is TGTGCCAGCAGTTACTCGCGGAATGAGCAGTTCTTC.